The sequence of this T cell receptor (beta chain) was determined in a study of T cells in localized non-small cell lung cancer. Study-wide findings and caveats: Median 57 top-100 tumor clones were shared with paired adjacent lung. Only one tumor region was sequenced, so heterogeneity remains possible. Higher blood T cell density went with longer overall survival. Maximal T cell clonality occurred in uninvolved adjacent lung, with tumor ranking below it.

As to this clone: What it recognizes is unknown.

Generated by immunoSEQ multiplex PCR, the TCRdb table keeps only in-frame clones and is missing some. This sample has around 100,000 clones, with over 80% found just once. Per germline, CDR1 SGHRS and CDR2 YFSETQ. The length of the CDR3 is 18 residues. V lost 4 bases to trimming and J lost 2 bases; unmatched junction nucleotides: 9. V is TRBV5-1 and J is TRBJ2-5; 15 bases are a match to TRBD2. Sequencing used peripheral blood, obtained before any cancer treatment. This clonotype was obtained from a man between 40 and 70 years old with stage I squamous cell lung carcinoma. The CDR3 DNA follows: TGCGCCAGCAGCCATGGGACTAGCGGGGGGCTTAAACAAGAGACCCAGTACTTC. As protein: CASSHGTSGGLKQETQYF.